The 8 T cell receptor beta chains below were found in one sample sequenced in a study of post-analysis software for immune sequencing data. cDNA libraries for TCR beta contained unique molecular identifiers. TCRdb fed the PCR reads into MiXCR, producing one record per CDR3 protein. Here the sample spans under 200,000 distinct CDR3 sequences, 29% being singletons. These receptors have no known antigen. Study-wide results and caveats: Patients showed TRBV5-6, TRBV5-1 and TRBV20-1 among 4 or 5 TRBV segments more frequent than in controls.

Sequenced input: blood. The source of these receptors is a girl aged 2 to 17 with multiple sclerosis.

As to this clonotype: This may be a read error, as it is one base from a much larger clone. The chain recombines TRBV10-3 with TRBJ2-1; TRBD2 aligns across 12 bases. The closer fit of TRBJ2-7 to the DNA end suggests the J call may be wrong. Germline V gives CDR1 ENHRY, CDR2 SYGVKD. The length of the CDR3 is 16 residues. The CDR3: CAISGLAGVSYNEQYF. The CDR3 DNA reads as TGTGCCATCAGTGGACTAGCGGGAGTGTCCTACAATGAGCAGTACTTC.

V gene TRBV5-1 combines with J gene TRBJ2-7; D is unclear. The germline V gene has CDR1 SGHRS and CDR2 YFSETQ. Trimming left V 3 bases short and J 1 base short, with 8 bases between. The CDR3 is 13 amino acids. CDR3 in DNA: TGCGCCAGCAGCTCCTCCCGGTCCTACGAGCAGTACTTC. Protein sequence: CASSSSRSYEQYF.

The table lists this clonotype with many counts. The chain links TRBV13 to TRBJ2-3; D is possibly TRBD1 or TRBD2 (5 bases each). From germline, CDR1 is PRHDT and CDR2 FYEKMQ (reference sequence). V lost 5 bases, J lost 6 bases, and 12 bases lay in between. The CDR3 runs to 13 residues. In nucleotides, the CDR3 is TGTGCCAGCAGCACCGGATGGGGGGATACGCAGTATTTT. Translating gives CASSTGWGDTQYF.

Only a few counts were recorded for this clonotype. The chain carries TRBV12-3 or TRBV12-4 and TRBJ1-2, with D unresolved. The CDR3 is 14 amino acids. V was cut by 5 bases and J by 4 bases, with 14 bases left in between. The CDR3 nucleotides are TGTGCCAGCAGTGATGCACTAATAAGCTATGGCTACACCTTC. This codes for CASSDALISYGYTF.

With regard to this clonotype: Being one base from a much bigger clone, this may be a read error. The chain carries TRBV5-1 and TRBJ2-1, with 12 nucleotides matching TRBD2. Germline V gives CDR1 SGHRS, CDR2 YFSETQ. CDR3 length: 16 residues. V was pared by 2 bases and J by 10 bases, with 10 bases of the junction left unmatched. CDR3 nucleotide sequence: TGCGCCAGCAGCTTCGGGACTAGCGGGTCCTCCTACGAGCAGTTCTTC. Translated, it gives CASSFGTSGSSYEQFF.

This chain links TRBV20-1 with TRBJ2-6; 8 positions match TRBD2. Looked up from germline, CDR1 is DFQATT and CDR2 is SNEGSKA (reference sequence). This CDR3 has 16 amino acids. Unmatched junction bases numbered 8, after V lost 5 bases and J lost 2 bases. CDR3 sequence: CSAATSGLTGANVLTF. The CDR3 nucleotides read TGCAGTGCTGCAACTAGCGGACTCACTGGGGCCAACGTCCTGACTTTC.

For this clonotype: This may come from a read error, since a much larger clone is one base off. This CDR3 is missing its conserved last phenylalanine or tryptophan, likely due to a read error. V gene TRBV20-1 combines with J gene TRBJ2-3, with 10 nucleotides matching TRBD2. Trimming at V came to 5 bases and at J to 4 bases, leaving 6 bases not matched to a gene. The V gene's germline CDR1 is DFQATT and CDR2 SNEGSKA (reference sequence). The CDR3 length is 14 residues. CDR3 DNA: TGCAGTGCTGTACCTAGCGGGAGCGCAGATACGCAGTATTGT. As protein: CSAVPSGSADTQYC.

The chain carries TRBV12-3 or TRBV12-4 and TRBJ1-5; no definite D call. Trimming cost V 3 bases and J 9 bases, with 12 bases left between them. CDR3 length equals 13 residues. The CDR3 sequence is CASSFSGRRPQHF. CDR3 DNA sequence: TGTGCCAGCAGTTTTTCCGGGCGGCGGCCCCAGCATTTT.